This T cell receptor beta chain was found in a study of blood T cell repertoires in COVID-19. This clone came up once. Profiling relied on immunoSEQ multiplex PCR, and the TCRdb table lists in-frame clones only, not all of them. The sample includes some 170,000 clones, just under 90% of them seen just once. From germline, CDR1 is LNHDA and CDR2 SQIVND (reference sequence). Trimming took off 8 bases at V and 2 bases at J, with 12 bases between the two ends. This CDR3 contains 13 residues. The rearrangement links TRBV19 to TRBJ1-2; no clear D. This receptor was taken from a woman aged 70-85 years with COVID-19, enrolled during active disease. Sequences were obtained from peripheral blood. In DNA, the CDR3 is TGTGCCAGTGGGCCAATAGACAACTATGGCTACACCTTC. This translates into CASGPIDNYGYTF.